Each of the 31 T cell receptor beta chains below was sequenced from the same sample in a study of blood T cells in healthy people across ages. Next came a second PCR, run for roughly 6 to 11 cycles, which used a sample-barcoded 5' primer along with a J-beta primer mix. One entry per CDR3 protein, called by TCRdb with MiXCR from the 5' RACE reads. The sample holds about 1,500,000 distinct CDR3 sequences, roughly 28% seen once. Sequencing input: blood. These receptors were collected from a woman aged 25 to 39 in good health.

With regard to this clonotype: At one of its ends the junction is not consistent with the germline gene, which may arise from a read error. The gene calls are TRBV18 and TRBJ2-1, with D perhaps matching TRBD2 (5 bases). The CDR3 runs 14 residues. Germline CDR1 and CDR2: KGHSH and LQKENI. Written as DNA, the CDR3 is TGTGTCAGCTCACCGGTGAACGGGGTCAATGAGCAGTTCTTC. Its translation is CVSSPVNGVNEQFF.

This clonotype turned up a few times. This chain connects TRBV27 to TRBJ1-2; D gene uncertain. Germline assignment: CDR1 MNHEY and CDR2 SMNVEV (reference sequence). The CDR3 has 15 amino acids. The V and J ends lost 4 bases and 0 bases respectively, with 12 bases between them. Here the CDR3 DNA reads TGTGCCAGCAGTTACGATTCACCTTCTAACTATGGCTACACCTTC. This translates into CASSYDSPSNYGYTF.

V is TRBV29-1 and J is TRBJ1-1; D is ambiguous. Trimming left V 6 bases short and J 0 bases short, with 11 bases between. The CDR3 is made up of 13 amino acids. Germline CDR1 SQVTM, CDR2 ANQGSEA. The CDR3 here is CSVTGRMNTEAFF. The DNA for the CDR3 is TGCAGCGTAACGGGCCGAATGAACACTGAAGCTTTCTTT. Full variable domain (remainder filled in from reference TRBV29-1 and TRBJ1-1): SAVISQKPSRDICQRGTSLTIQCQVDSQVTMMFWYRQQPGQSLTLIATANQGSEATYESGFVIDKFPISRPNLTFSTLTVSNMSPEDSSIYLCSVTGRMNTEAFFGQGTRLTVV.

The V and J genes are TRBV7-9 and TRBJ1-2, with D tentatively TRBD1 (6 bases). Between the trimmed V and J ends, which lost 4 bases and 7 bases, there was a span of 19 bases. CDR1 is SEHNR and CDR2 is FQNEAQ in the germline V gene (reference sequence). This CDR3 has 15 residues. The CDR3 spells CASSSTYREMGGYTF. The CDR3 nucleotides are TGTGCCAGCAGCTCAACATACAGGGAGATGGGTGGCTACACCTTC.

The genes are TRBV2 and TRBJ1-5; D unclear. This CDR3 spans 15 amino acids. V lost 3 bases and J lost 3, with 12 bases in between. CDR1 is SNHLY, CDR2 FYNNEI, per germline. This CDR3 reads CASSDAFKVNQPQHF. The CDR3 nucleotides are TGTGCCAGCAGTGATGCGTTTAAAGTCAATCAGCCCCAGCATTTT.

This clonotype has ten or more counts. The rearrangement uses TRBV9 and TRBJ2-1; D gene unclear. This CDR3 spans 12 amino acids. The germline V gene encodes CDR1 SGDLS and CDR2 YYNGEE. V was pared by 5 bases and J by 3 bases, with 6 bases between. CDR3 sequence: CASSDDYNEQFF. DNA for the CDR3: TGTGCCAGCAGTGACGACTACAATGAGCAGTTCTTC.

This clonotype was recorded many times. V and J are TRBV6-5 and TRBJ2-5; D is tentatively TRBD1 or TRBD2 (6 bases each). V was trimmed by 0 bases and J by 5 bases, leaving 13 bases between them. CDR1 is MNHEY, CDR2 SVGAGI, per germline. The CDR3 runs to 15 residues. The DNA of the CDR3 is TGTGCCAGCAGTTACTCTGGGGGCGCGGGGGAGACCCAGTACTTC. It yields the protein CASSYSGGAGETQYF.

This clonotype was seen a handful of times. The V gene is TRBV21-1, the J gene TRBJ2-1; the tabulated D call, TRBD2, remains unverified against the DNA. TRBV21-1 is a listed pseudogene. This CDR3 is built from 13 residues. The CDR3 nucleotides read TGTGCCAGCGCGGAGCTAGCGAACAATGAGCAGTTCTTC. This gives the protein CASAELANNEQFF.

This chain links TRBV6-6 with TRBJ1-1; D possibly corresponds to TRBD1 (5 bases). CDR3 size: 15 residues. V was cut by 2 bases and J by 1 base, with 11 bases left in between. Germline CDR1 and CDR2: MNHNY and SVGAGI (reference sequence). The CDR3 DNA sequence: TGTGCCAGCAGTTACCCCTCCCAGGGGAACACTGAAGCTTTCTTT. Amino acid sequence: CASSYPSQGNTEAFF.

This clonotype was counted only a few times. The chain recombines TRBV20-1 with TRBJ2-1; 13 bases agree with TRBD2. This CDR3 is built from 17 residues. The germline gives CDR1 DFQATT, CDR2 SNEGSKA (reference sequence). V trimming: 5 bases; J trimming: 10 bases; junction bases outside the gene matches: 17. The CDR3 sequence: CSAPTHQLAGGRREQFF. Written as DNA, the CDR3 is TGCAGTGCTCCAACCCACCAACTAGCGGGAGGGAGGCGAGAGCAGTTCTTC.

This clonotype has at least ten counts. The chain employs TRBV5-1 and TRBJ2-1; 8 nucleotides match TRBD1. This CDR3 region has 14 residues. With 4 bases clipped from V and 9 bases from J, the junction kept 9 bases outside the gene matches. CDR1 SGHRS and CDR2 YFSETQ come from the germline V gene. For the CDR3, the DNA is TGCGCCAGCAGCGGGACCACAGGGGGAGGTGAGCAGTTCTTC. Protein: CASSGTTGGGEQFF.

This clonotype has at least ten counts. This sequence joins TRBV28 and TRBJ1-2; D not resolved. Germline V gene data show CDR1 as MDHEN and CDR2 as SYDVKM. Deletions cut 5 bases from V and 2 bases from J, with 9 bases between. The CDR3 contains 13 residues. The CDR3 DNA is TGTGCCAGCAGTACTACAGACAACTATGGCTACACCTTC. Protein: CASSTTDNYGYTF.

This clonotype was picked up a small number of times. The rearrangement joins TRBV28 to TRBJ2-2, with D hard to call. Per germline, CDR1 MDHEN and CDR2 SYDVKM. CDR3 length equals 13 residues. V was trimmed by 1 base and J by 3 bases, leaving 3 bases between them. The CDR3 nucleotides read TGTGCCAGCAGTTTATACCACACCGGGGAGCTGTTTTTT. As protein: CASSLYHTGELFF.

The chain uses TRBV18 and TRBJ1-1; no clear D gene. The CDR3 extends over 15 amino acids. V shed 1 base and J shed 3 bases, with 12 bases lying between them. The germline V gene encodes CDR1 KGHSH and CDR2 LQKENI. This CDR3 is CASSPLSGSDTEAFF. In nucleotides, the CDR3 is TGTGCCAGCTCACCACTGAGTGGGAGCGACACTGAAGCTTTCTTT.

This clonotype was detected only once. This chain links TRBV27 with TRBJ1-5, with 7 bases fitting TRBD1. Trimming cost V 5 bases and J 7 bases; bases outside gene matches: 11. The V gene's germline CDR1 is MNHEY and CDR2 SMNVEV (reference sequence). The CDR3 sequence is 15 residues long. This CDR3 reads CASSRGQQGDQPQHF. The CDR3 nucleotides are TGTGCCAGCAGTCGCGGCCAGCAGGGGGACCAGCCCCAGCATTTT.

Only a few counts were recorded for this clonotype. The chain employs TRBV2 and TRBJ2-5; D perhaps matches TRBD1 (6 bases). Germline lookup yields CDR1 SNHLY and CDR2 FYNNEI. Trimming stripped 4 bases from V and 1 base from J, with 13 bases between. CDR3 size: 15 residues. The CDR3: CASSVRDRFQETQYF. In DNA form, the CDR3 reads TGTGCCAGCAGTGTACGCGACAGGTTCCAAGAGACCCAGTACTTC.

This clonotype was detected only a few times. The CDR3 coding sequence is TGTGCCAGCAGTTTAATGACTACGCAGGAAGAGACCCAGTACTTC. Translated, it gives CASSLMTTQEETQYF. The chain combines TRBV27 with TRBJ2-5, with D maybe TRBD2 (5 bases). The CDR3 has 15 amino acids. The germline V and J ends were trimmed by 2 bases and 3 bases, with 13 bases remaining between them. The germline V gene has CDR1 MNHEY and CDR2 SMNVEV (reference sequence).

This clonotype was seen a few times. CDR3 protein: CASSLTSGRPLGNEQYF. CDR3 sequence (DNA): TGTGCCAGCAGTTTGACTAGCGGGAGACCCTTGGGAAATGAGCAGTACTTC. This chain connects TRBV12-3 or TRBV12-4 to TRBJ2-5; 12 bases are a match to TRBD2. The ends lost 3 bases at V and 11 bases at J; junction bases unmatched: 16. The CDR3 is 17 amino acids.

The sample holds many counts of this clonotype. The chain is built from TRBV6-5 and TRBJ2-7; D tentatively reads TRBD1 or TRBD2 (5 bases each). There are 14 residues in the CDR3. Germline lookup yields CDR1 MNHEY and CDR2 SVGAGI. V dropped 6 bases and J dropped 6 bases, with 18 bases sitting between them. The CDR3 DNA reads as TGTGCCAGCAGCGCAGACGCGTGGGACCCCGAGCAGTACTTC. Protein product: CASSADAWDPEQYF.

The V and J genes are TRBV20-1 and TRBJ1-2; D is uncertain. The CDR3 loop spans 13 amino acids. Germline assignment: CDR1 DFQATT and CDR2 SNEGSKA (reference sequence). V was cut by 6 bases and J by 6 bases, with 17 bases left in between. The CDR3 DNA follows: TGCAGTGCCCCCTATACCGGGATCGATGGCTACACCTTC. Amino acid sequence: CSAPYTGIDGYTF.

The V gene is TRBV20-1, the J gene TRBJ1-5; D might be TRBD1 (6 bases). The length of the CDR3 is 15 residues. V lost 4 bases and J 0 bases, leaving 13 bases between the germline ends. Germline V gene data show CDR1 as DFQATT and CDR2 as SNEGSKA (reference sequence). The DNA of the CDR3 is TGCAGTGCTACCTTGACAGGTTATAGCAATCAGCCCCAGCATTTT. Translated: CSATLTGYSNQPQHF.

This clonotype has a count of ten or more. J is TRBJ2-6 and V is TRBV20-1, with D uncertain. The CDR3 runs to 15 residues. The germline V gene has CDR1 DFQATT and CDR2 SNEGSKA (reference sequence). V was clipped by 0 bases and J by 5 bases, with 11 bases between them. CDR3 amino acids: CSARDNSIRANVLTF. CDR3 sequence (DNA): TGCAGTGCTAGAGATAATTCGATTAGGGCCAACGTCCTGACTTTC.

This clonotype was seen many times. The V and J genes are TRBV12-3 or TRBV12-4 and TRBJ1-4, with TRBD1 as a possible D gene (6 bases). Trimming stripped 9 bases from V and 4 bases from J, with 18 bases between. This CDR3 is built from 15 residues. CDR3 in DNA: TGTGCCAGTACCCCGGGGGCAGGGAGTAATGAAAAACTGTTTTTT. Its protein product is CASTPGAGSNEKLFF.

The chain is built from TRBV6-6 and TRBJ2-4; TRBD2 matches 13 bases. The germline CDR1 and CDR2 sequences are MNHNY and SVGAGI (reference sequence). The CDR3 covers 17 residues. The V and J ends lost 6 bases and 2 bases, in that order; junction bases with no gene match: 7. The chain's CDR3 is CASRTSGRRGTKNIQYF. In DNA, the CDR3 is TGTGCCAGCAGGACTAGCGGGAGGCGGGGGACCAAAAACATTCAGTACTTC.

The V and J genes are TRBV12-3 or TRBV12-4 and TRBJ1-2; 11 bases are a match to TRBD1. This CDR3 comprises 14 residues. The V segment lost 5 bases and the J segment 8 bases; nucleotides outside the gene matches: 7. CDR3 sequence (DNA): TGTGCCAGCAGTACCGGACAGGGGGCGAAGGGCTACACCTTC. The encoded protein is CASSTGQGAKGYTF.

In this sample, this clonotype turned up a few times. This chain joins TRBV6-6 and TRBJ1-5; no reliable D call. Trimming removed 4 bases at V and 3 bases at J, with 13 bases between. Germline V gives CDR1 MNHNY, CDR2 SVGAGI (reference sequence). This CDR3 comprises 15 residues. The CDR3 DNA sequence: TGTGCCAGCAGTTCAAGTGACACGTCCAATCAGCCCCAGCATTTT. This gives the protein CASSSSDTSNQPQHF.

V usage is TRBV12-3 or TRBV12-4 and J usage is TRBJ2-6; the match to TRBD1 covers 10 bases. J lost 2 bases, V lost 5 bases, and 12 bases had no gene match. This CDR3 spans 19 amino acids. CDR3 bases: TGTGCCAGCAGTCCCCGGACAGGGGGGGGTCATGCTGGGGCCAACGTCCTGACTTTC. It codes for CASSPRTGGGHAGANVLTF.

As concerns this clonotype: A clone one base away is much larger, so this may be a read error. The chain carries TRBV6-6 and TRBJ2-7, with D perhaps TRBD1 (5 bases). CDR1 and CDR2 from the germline V gene are MNHNY and SVGAGI (reference sequence). This CDR3 is built from 16 residues. CDR3 nucleotide sequence: TGTGCCAGCAGTGACTCGGCAGCCCCAACAGGCTACGAGCAGTACTTC. Residues: CASSDSAAPTGYEQYF.

The rearrangement joins TRBV7-2 to TRBJ2-2; D assignment may be TRBD1 or TRBD2 (5 bases each). This CDR3 contains 16 residues. V was pared by 2 bases and J by 2 bases, with 12 bases between. The germline gives CDR1 SGHTA, CDR2 FQGNSA. This CDR3 reads CASSLFYGANTGELFF. CDR3 nucleotide sequence: TGTGCCAGCAGCTTATTTTACGGGGCTAACACCGGGGAGCTGTTTTTT.

This chain connects TRBV5-1 to TRBJ1-2; D perhaps matches TRBD1 (5 bases). The germline V gene has CDR1 SGHRS and CDR2 YFSETQ. V was cut by 3 bases and J by 7 bases, with 22 bases left in between. CDR3 length: 16 residues. CDR3 sequence reads: CASSSGGTSRGGGYTF. Written as DNA, the CDR3 is TGCGCCAGCAGCTCCGGAGGCACCTCGCGGGGCGGTGGCTACACCTTC.

This clonotype was recorded a few times. The chain employs TRBV5-1 and TRBJ1-2, with D perhaps matching TRBD1 (6 bases). The V end lost 4 bases, the J end lost 1 base, and 8 bases lay between the germline ends. CDR3 length: 13 amino acids. Germline CDR1 SGHRS, CDR2 YFSETQ. This CDR3 reads CASSGDNNYGYTF. CDR3 coding DNA: TGCGCCAGCAGCGGGGACAATAACTATGGCTACACCTTC.